Shown below are 28 T cell receptor beta chains from a single sample sequenced in a study. MiXCR, run by TCRdb on the RT-PCR reads, gives a single entry per CDR3 protein. The data contain approximately 720,000 distinct CDR3 sequences, approximately 15% of them singletons. The source material was memory CD4+ T cells from blood. The receptors originated from a female donor in good health, serving as a healthy control.

The chain carries TRBV5-1 and TRBJ2-2; 8 bases map to TRBD1. Trimming removed 0 bases from V and 4 bases from J; junction bases left unmatched: 5. The germline gives CDR1 SGHRS, CDR2 YFSETQ. The CDR3 consists of 16 residues. Here the CDR3 DNA reads TGCGCCAGCAGCTTGGGACAGGGGATTGGCACCGGGGAGCTGTTTTTT. This codes for CASSLGQGIGTGELFF.

This clonotype has only a few counts. The chain couples TRBV7-3 to TRBJ2-3; possibly TRBD1 or TRBD2 for D (5 bases each). Germline-derived CDR1 and CDR2 are SGHTA and FQGTGA. Between the trimmed V and J ends, which lost 2 bases and 1 base, there was a span of 10 bases. The CDR3 is made up of 15 amino acids. Written as DNA, the CDR3 is TGTGCCAGCAGCTTAGGTTGGGACCGCACAGATACGCAGTATTTT. Translated, it gives CASSLGWDRTDTQYF.

This clonotype was counted between two and nine times. The rearrangement uses TRBV7-2 and TRBJ2-4, with 11 nucleotides matching TRBD2. The V segment lost 3 bases and the J segment 5 bases; nucleotides outside the gene matches: 6. This CDR3 has 16 residues. Germline V gene data show CDR1 as SGHTA and CDR2 as FQGNSA. DNA of the CDR3: TGTGCCAGCAGCTTGGGTAGCGGGGGGGCCGAAAACATTCAGTACTTC. Amino acids: CASSLGSGGAENIQYF.

The rearrangement links TRBV3-1 to TRBJ1-1; no clear D gene. With 5 bases removed from V and 4 bases from J, the gap between germline ends came to 17 bases. Germline CDR1 LGHDT, CDR2 YNNKEL (reference sequence). This CDR3 spans 15 amino acids. CDR3 protein: CASSSEGSIGTEAFF. The CDR3 nucleotides are TGTGCCAGCAGCAGTGAGGGCAGTATCGGCACTGAAGCTTTCTTT. The full variable domain, its missing parts supplied by reference TRBV3-1 and TRBJ1-1, is DTAVSQTPKYLVTQMGNDKSIKCEQNLGHDTMYWYKQDSKKFLKIMFSYNNKELIINETVPNRFSPKSPDKAHLNLHINSLELGDSAVYFCASSSEGSIGTEAFFGQGTRLTVV.

This rearrangement joins TRBV7-2 to TRBJ2-3, with TRBD2 matching 8 bases. The CDR3 consists of 16 residues. V gave up 5 bases and J gave up 4 bases; unmatched junction bases: 11. CDR1 and CDR2 (germline): SGHTA, FQGNSA. CDR3 amino acids: CASSPRAGAIADTQYF. The CDR3 DNA reads TGTGCCAGCAGCCCTCGAGCGGGAGCAATAGCAGATACGCAGTATTTT.

This clonotype was recorded many times. The chain carries TRBV4-2 and TRBJ2-1; 11 bases are shared with TRBD2. The ends lost 3 bases at V and 1 base at J; junction bases unmatched: 5. Germline values: CDR1 LGHNA, CDR2 YNFKEQ. CDR3 length equals 17 residues. The CDR3 is CASSQTLAGGSYNEQFF. CDR3 DNA: TGTGCCAGCAGCCAGACCTTAGCGGGAGGGTCCTACAATGAGCAGTTCTTC.

The sample holds many counts of this clonotype. J is TRBJ2-1 and V is TRBV29-1; tentatively, D is TRBD2 (5 bases). CDR1 and CDR2 from the germline V gene are SQVTM and ANQGSEA. The V end lost 5 bases, the J end lost 3 bases, and 23 bases lay between the germline ends. The CDR3 is made up of 17 amino acids. The CDR3 region has the DNA TGCAGCGTTAAACTCCGAGAAGTGGAGGTTGACTACAATGAGCAGTTCTTC. This sequence encodes CSVKLREVEVDYNEQFF.

This clonotype was seen more than once but under ten times. The chain is built from TRBV12-3 or TRBV12-4 and TRBJ1-1, with 7 positions matching TRBD1. The V gene end was trimmed by 7 bases and the J gene end by 5 bases; junction bases not matched to a gene: 10. CDR3 size: 14 residues. The CDR3 DNA reads TGTGCCAGCAACCCTCCTCAGGGGGGAACTGAAGCTTTCTTT. Protein sequence: CASNPPQGGTEAFF.

This chain links TRBV5-4 with TRBJ2-1; D tentatively reads TRBD1 or TRBD2 (5 bases each). Germline V gene data show CDR1 as SGHNT and CDR2 as YYREEE (reference sequence). The V end was cut by 0 bases, the J end by 2 bases, with 12 bases between. The CDR3 contains 16 residues. The CDR3 bases are TGTGCCAGCAGCTTGGGGCTCGGGACGGCCTACAATGAGCAGTTCTTC. Translating gives CASSLGLGTAYNEQFF.

The CDR3 DNA reads TGTGCCAGCAGCTTAGTACGGTACACCGGGGAGCTGTTTTTT. Its protein is CASSLVRYTGELFF. This chain connects TRBV11-2 to TRBJ2-2; the D is unclear. Trimming cost V 1 base and J 3 bases, with 6 bases left between them. The length of the CDR3 is 14 residues. The germline gives CDR1 SGHAT, CDR2 FQNNGV.

This chain joins TRBV12-3 or TRBV12-4 and TRBJ2-1, with D tentatively TRBD1 or TRBD2 (5 bases each). Trimming shortened V by 5 bases and J by 2 bases, and 19 bases separated the two germline ends. The CDR3 consists of 17 residues. CDR3 nucleotides: TGTGCCAGCAGTCAATCGGAAGAGGGGCGCGCCTACAATGAGCAGTTCTTC. This encodes CASSQSEEGRAYNEQFF.

This clonotype has a handful of counts. The chain links TRBV28 to TRBJ2-7, with D perhaps matching TRBD1 or TRBD2 (6 bases each). Germline-derived CDR1 and CDR2 are MDHEN and SYDVKM. Trimming took off 9 bases at V and 7 bases at J, with 16 bases between the two ends. The CDR3 sequence is 12 residues long. The CDR3 protein is CASRMGAGEQYF. The CDR3 DNA is TGTGCCAGTAGGATGGGGGCGGGGGAGCAGTACTTC.

The chain recombines TRBV4-3 with TRBJ2-7, with D perhaps assigned TRBD1 or TRBD2 (6 bases each). CDR3 size: 15 residues. Germline values: CDR1 LGHNA, CDR2 YSLEER. The V end was cut by 0 bases, the J end by 4 bases, with 13 bases between. In DNA, the CDR3 is TGCGCCAGCAGCCAAGAAACGGGGGCCTCTTACGAGCAGTACTTC. This translates into CASSQETGASYEQYF.

Here the CDR3 reads CASSLAGQGNQPQHF. In DNA, the CDR3 is TGTGCCAGCAGTTTAGCGGGGCAGGGCAATCAGCCCCAGCATTTT. V usage is TRBV27 and J usage is TRBJ1-5, with TRBD1 as a possible D gene (5 bases). The ends were cut back, 2 bases at V and 2 bases at J, with 10 bases in the middle. Germline V lookup: CDR1 MNHEY, CDR2 SMNVEV (reference sequence). The CDR3 runs to 15 residues.

This chain connects TRBV6-5 to TRBJ2-7, with 9 bases fitting TRBD2. The CDR3 runs to 15 residues. Losses at the gene ends were 5 bases for V and 2 bases for J; bases not matched to a gene: 7. Germline V gene sequence: CDR1 MNHEY, CDR2 SVGAGI. CDR3 nucleotides: TGTGCCAGCAGTCCCCCTTTAGCGGGAGCCTACGAGCAGTACTTC. Its protein product is CASSPPLAGAYEQYF.

This clonotype was detected a few times. The DNA for the CDR3 is TGTGCCAGCAGTGAATGGGAGGGGGGGGCCTCTAACTATGGCTACACCTTC. This encodes CASSEWEGGASNYGYTF. V and J are TRBV25-1 and TRBJ1-2; D might be TRBD1 (6 bases). V lost 1 base, J lost 0 bases, and 15 bases lay in between. The germline gives CDR1 MGHDK, CDR2 SYGVNS. The CDR3 totals 17 residues.

V is TRBV24-1 and J is TRBJ2-1, with unresolved D. The CDR3 has 13 residues. CDR1 and CDR2 from the germline V gene are KGHDR and SFDVKD. V dropped 4 bases and J dropped 4 bases, with 7 bases sitting between them. In DNA form, the CDR3 reads TGTGCCACCAGTGAACAATTTTACAATGAGCAGTTCTTC. As protein: CATSEQFYNEQFF.

The rearrangement uses TRBV5-1 and TRBJ1-1; a possible D gene is TRBD1 (6 bases). CDR1 and CDR2 (germline): SGHRS, YFSETQ. The CDR3 length is 15 residues. Trimming cost V 5 bases and J 0 bases, with 14 bases left between them. The CDR3 is CASRDSLRMNTEAFF. As DNA, the CDR3 is TGCGCCAGCAGGGACAGCCTAAGAATGAACACTGAAGCTTTCTTT.

This clonotype was observed many times. This chain uses TRBV4-3 with TRBJ2-1; 7 bases align to TRBD1. V lost 4 bases to trimming and J lost 8 bases; unmatched junction nucleotides: 5. The germline CDR1 and CDR2 sequences are LGHNA and YSLEER. The CDR3 covers 13 residues. The CDR3 protein is CASSLRQGYEQFF. The CDR3 DNA reads TGCGCCAGCAGCCTACGACAGGGCTATGAGCAGTTCTTC.

The chain employs TRBV6-4 and TRBJ2-7, with D possibly being TRBD2 (5 bases). Germline CDR1 and CDR2: MRHNA and SNTAGT. The V and J ends lost 7 bases and 5 bases respectively, with 27 bases between them. The CDR3 is 17 residues long. The CDR3 DNA sequence: TGTGCCAGCATGAGGGCAGCTTGCACCCCGCATATGCACGAGCAGTACTTC. Translated: CASMRAACTPHMHEQYF.

The gene calls are TRBV20-1 and TRBJ1-1, with no clear D. Trimming removed 3 bases from V and 5 bases from J, with 19 bases in between. The CDR3 sequence is 15 residues long. The germline V gene encodes CDR1 DFQATT and CDR2 SNEGSKA (reference sequence). The CDR3 loop reads CSASRFQASGTEAFF. DNA of the CDR3: TGCAGTGCTAGCAGGTTTCAGGCCTCGGGAACTGAAGCTTTCTTT.

This chain links TRBV5-6 with TRBJ2-5; D tentatively reads TRBD1 or TRBD2 (5 bases each). This CDR3 has 15 residues. In germline, CDR1 is SGHDT, CDR2 YYEEEE. V dropped 4 bases and J dropped 5 bases, with 18 bases sitting between them. The CDR3 is CASSTLAGEGETQYF. In DNA, the CDR3 is TGTGCCAGCAGCACTCTCGCGGGCGAGGGGGAGACCCAGTACTTC.

This clonotype was detected a few times. This chain connects TRBV4-2 to TRBJ2-3, with TRBD2 matching over 11 bases. The ends lost 4 bases at V and 5 bases at J; junction bases unmatched: 5. This CDR3 is 15 amino acids long. Per the germline V gene, CDR1 is LGHNA and CDR2 is YNFKEQ. For the CDR3, the DNA is TGTGCCAGCAGCCCGGGACTAGCGGTGGGAGATACGCAGTATTTT. Translating gives CASSPGLAVGDTQYF.

The chain uses TRBV7-9 and TRBJ2-2, with 7 bases lining up with TRBD2. The CDR3 loop spans 16 amino acids. J was trimmed by 4 bases and V by 1 base; bases with no gene match: 6. CDR1 is SEHNR, CDR2 FQNEAQ, per germline (reference sequence). In nucleotides, the CDR3 is TGTGCCAGCAGCTTAGTCGCTAGCGGACCCACCGGGGAGCTGTTTTTT. It is translated as CASSLVASGPTGELFF.

This clonotype was recorded a few times. Written as DNA, the CDR3 is TGTGCCTGGGCCCACGGGACTAGCGGGAGTCCAGATACGCAGTATTTT. Its translation is CAWAHGTSGSPDTQYF. This chain links TRBV30 with TRBJ2-3, with 14 bases lining up with TRBD2. V was clipped by 5 bases and J by 4 bases; unmatched bases: 8. Germline CDR1 is GTSNPN and CDR2 is SVGIG (reference sequence). This CDR3 is 16 amino acids long.

As to this clonotype: Being one base from a much bigger clone, this may be a read error. This chain connects TRBV20-1 to TRBJ2-3, with 7 bases matching TRBD1. Matching the DNA end better, TRBJ1-1 makes the J call doubtful. CDR3 length: 13 residues. Looked up from germline, CDR1 is DFQATT and CDR2 is SNEGSKA (reference sequence). DNA for the CDR3: TGCAGTGCTAGTCGACAGGGGAACACTGAAGCTTTCTTT. Protein: CSASRQGNTEAFF.

The sample holds many counts of this clonotype. CDR3 sequence (DNA): TGTGCCAGCAGCTTTCGGGACAGCAGAGAGAACACTGAAGCTTTCTTT. It yields the protein CASSFRDSRENTEAFF. The chain couples TRBV11-2 to TRBJ1-1; 7 bases match TRBD1. The V and J ends lost 3 bases and 1 base, in that order; junction bases with no gene match: 8. The CDR3 totals 16 residues. Germline CDR1 and CDR2: SGHAT and FQNNGV.

This clonotype has only a few counts. The chain is built from TRBV18 and TRBJ1-1; no clear D gene. From germline, CDR1 is KGHSH and CDR2 LQKENI. V shed 3 bases and J shed 4 bases, with 18 bases lying between them. This CDR3 region has 16 residues. CDR3 DNA sequence: TGTGCCAGCTCACCTATGGTCGCCGGGGAGGGCACTGAAGCTTTCTTT. The encoded protein is CASSPMVAGEGTEAFF. Variable domain in full (rest from reference TRBV18 and TRBJ1-1): NAGVMQNPRHLVRRRGQEARLRCSPMKGHSHVYWYRQLPEEGLKFMVYLQKENIIDESGMPKERFSAEFPKEGPSILRIQQVVRGDSAAYFCASSPMVAGEGTEAFFGQGTRLTVV.